These 11 T cell receptor beta chains were all obtained from the same sample, sequenced in a study of CD8 T cells in Susac syndrome. RNA in amounts of 0.5 to 1 ug was reverse transcribed with random hexamers. TCRdb reprocessed the immunoSEQ multiplex PCR reads with MiXCR, giving one entry per CDR3 protein. This sample has hundreds of thousands of distinct CDR3 sequences, with about 94% found just once. The sample comprised CD4+ T cells from PBMCs. All receptors derive from a human donor with multiple sclerosis.

The chain has TRBV7-3 and TRBJ2-1, with no clear D. V was trimmed by 0 bases and J by 4 bases, leaving 13 bases between them. The CDR3 consists of 16 residues. The V gene's germline CDR1 is SGHTA and CDR2 FQGTGA. CDR3 in DNA: TGTGCCAGCAGCTTAACGGCCTCCTTTTTATACAATGAGCAGTTCTTC. This gives the protein CASSLTASFLYNEQFF.

The chain has TRBV20-1 and TRBJ2-3; D might be TRBD2 (7 bases). The CDR3 consists of 15 residues. Germline V gene data show CDR1 as DFQATT and CDR2 as SNEGSKA (reference sequence). V lost 3 bases and J 0 bases, leaving 13 bases between the germline ends. The CDR3 sequence is CSARTGGPSTDTQYF. The CDR3 DNA is TGCAGTGCTAGGACGGGGGGCCCGAGCACAGATACGCAGTATTTT.

This clonotype was recorded only once. CDR3 residues: CASSQRTSGGALTQYF. The CDR3 bases are TGTGCCAGCAGCCAACGGACTAGCGGGGGGGCCCTCACGCAGTATTTT. V gene TRBV4-2 combines with J gene TRBJ2-3; 15 bases agree with TRBD2. After removal of 2 bases from V and 9 bases from J, the junction contained 6 bases not matched to a gene. The CDR3 spans 16 residues. Germline V gives CDR1 LGHNA, CDR2 YNFKEQ.

This clonotype has a single count. The V and J genes are TRBV28 and TRBJ1-5, with D unresolved. The CDR3 is 13 amino acids. V was trimmed by 7 bases and J by 2 bases, leaving 9 bases between them. Germline CDR1 MDHEN, CDR2 SYDVKM. CDR3 DNA: TGTGCCAGCACCATCCCCGGCAATCAGCCCCAGCATTTT. It specifies CASTIPGNQPQHF.

The chain recombines TRBV15 with TRBJ1-1; TRBD1 might be the D (6 bases). V lost 3 bases to trimming and J lost 0 bases, with 11 bases between them. This CDR3 spans 15 amino acids. Germline-derived CDR1 and CDR2 are LNHNV and YYDKDF (reference sequence). CDR3 in DNA: TGTGCCACCAGCAGGAGGGGGAATATGAACACTGAAGCTTTCTTT. It is translated as CATSRRGNMNTEAFF.

CDR3 nucleotides: TGCAGTGCTATCCCGTTTGATAGACTTGGAACTGAAGCTTTCTTT. It yields the protein CSAIPFDRLGTEAFF. The rearrangement joins TRBV20-1 to TRBJ1-1; D ambiguous. Germline values: CDR1 DFQATT, CDR2 SNEGSKA (reference sequence). CDR3 length: 15 residues. Between the trimmed V and J ends, which lost 4 bases and 5 bases, there was a span of 20 bases.

V usage is TRBV2 and J usage is TRBJ1-2, with 7 positions matching TRBD1. The trim removed 5 bases at V and 8 bases at J, leaving 11 bases unmatched. The CDR3 length is 14 residues. Germline V CDR1 and CDR2: SNHLY, FYNNEI. The CDR3 here is CASSLDTGVEGYTF. The CDR3 region has the DNA TGTGCCAGCAGTTTAGATACAGGGGTGGAAGGCTACACCTTC.

The chain uses TRBV2 and TRBJ2-5; D is ambiguous. The V end lost 6 bases, the J end lost 4 bases, and 15 bases lay between the germline ends. The CDR3 is 14 amino acids. Germline V gives CDR1 SNHLY, CDR2 FYNNEI. The CDR3 nucleotides are TGTGCCAGCAGCGTCGGAGAGATGGGAGAGACCCAGTACTTC. The encoded protein is CASSVGEMGETQYF.

The V call is TRBV27, the J call TRBJ2-4, with D possibly TRBD1 on 5 matching bases. Trimming took off 6 bases at V and 0 bases at J, with 9 bases between the two ends. Germline-derived CDR1 and CDR2 are MNHEY and SMNVEV (reference sequence). This CDR3 contains 14 residues. CDR3 bases: TGTGCCAGCAGAGGGGCGCTAGCCAAAAACATTCAGTACTTC. It yields the protein CASRGALAKNIQYF.

This rearrangement joins TRBV19 to TRBJ2-6; 10 nucleotides line up with TRBD1. V shed 8 bases and J 0 bases; nucleotides not matched to a gene: 16. CDR3 size: 20 residues. Germline CDR1 LNHDA, CDR2 SQIVND (reference sequence). CDR3 DNA sequence: TGTGCCAGTGGGGAGGATGCGGGACAGGGGAAAATCTCTGGGGCCAACGTCCTGACTTTC. As protein: CASGEDAGQGKISGANVLTF.

The chain couples TRBV6-5 to TRBJ1-5, with 8 bases matching TRBD1. From germline, CDR1 is MNHEY and CDR2 SVGAGI. With 4 bases clipped from V and 4 bases from J, the junction kept 12 bases outside the gene matches. The CDR3 spans 17 residues. The CDR3 nucleotides are TGTGCCAGCAGTTTCCCACCGACAGGGGTTGGAAATCAGCCCCAGCATTTT. As protein: CASSFPPTGVGNQPQHF.